This note documents a single T cell receptor (beta chain) sequence. Its antigen remains undetermined. Base qualities are missing; no much larger clone stands one base away. The record originates from a study of OX40 agonist ivuxolimab in advanced cancers. Notes on the research overall: Ivuxolimab was an agonistic, fully human IgG2 monoclonal antibody directed against OX40 (CD134), a costimulatory receptor. Among the approximately 50 dose-escalation patients, 19 had hepatocellular carcinoma, approximately 15 melanoma, 9 renal cell carcinoma and 9 head and neck cancer. Intravenous ivuxolimab was administered to patients every 2 weeks at six dose levels: 0.01, 0.1, 0.3, 1.5, 3 and 10 mg/kg. A male proportion of almost 85% and a mean age of around 60 years, ranging from 23 to 79, were recorded for the dose-escalation cohort. Prior anti-PD-1, anti-PD-L1 or anti-CTLA-4 therapy was permitted, and checkpoint inhibitors had been received by more than 35% of dose-escalation patients. The paper reports the monotherapy dose-escalation portion (N = 52 patients) of the phase I ivuxolimab trial. Partial responses occurred in three dose-escalation patients: two with cutaneous melanoma and one with hepatocellular carcinoma. Peripheral TCRbeta sequencing aimed to test whether ivuxolimab altered TCR sequence diversity and caused clonal T-cell expansion. Overall study results and their limits: After ivuxolimab, CD8+ T cells had more expanded clones than CD4+ T cells on average. Which antigens the clonally expanded peripheral T cells were specific for was not determined. In the 0.1-3.0 mg/kg groups, partial responders had among the lowest normalized peripheral clonal expansion, particularly in CD8+ T cells. Low levels of normalized T-cell clonal expansion were also seen in some nonresponding patients. At doses from 0.1 to 3.0 mg/kg, clonal expansion was seen in both CD4+ and CD8+ blood T cells between baseline and week 6.

For sequencing of the TCRbeta CDR3 region, genomic DNA was extracted from the sorted cells. TCRbeta CDR3 regions were sequenced using the immunoSEQ Assay. In TCRdb, the immuneACCESS table is reduced to in-frame sequences with V and J assigned. These tables do not hold every clone; where another copy was compared, an unresolved V gene accounts for under half, and the others remain unexplained. A total of approximately 50,000 clones appear in this sample, about 88% of them only once. Roughly 0.69% of the sample comes from the top ten. The junction carries 8 bases between V and J, which are trimmed by 7 bases and 5 bases respectively. The CDR3 measures 11 amino acids from cysteine to phenylalanine. Only the CDR3 region is kept as DNA, spanning 33 bases read in frame from base 1. For CDR1 and CDR2, the germline V gene lists SQVTM and ANQGSEA. The trial excluded patients who had a history of autoimmune disease or were on systemic immunosuppression. Peripheral blood for TCR sequencing was collected from all dose cohorts at baseline, on cycle 4 day 1, and on cycle 7 day 1. Samples came from an open-label, multicenter, first-in-human phase I dose-escalation trial of ivuxolimab. Adults with locally advanced or metastatic melanoma, renal cell, hepatocellular, or head and neck squamous cell carcinoma were enrolled in the trial. Before TCR sequencing, CD4+ T cells and CD8+ T cells from peripheral blood were sorted into separate populations.

Sequenced material: CD4+ or CD8+ T cells sorted from blood, taken in a trial of the OX40 agonist ivuxolimab. The sequence is built from TRBV29-1 and TRBJ2-2, with the D gene not clear enough to name. This receptor was obtained from an adult with an advanced solid tumor such as melanoma, head and neck, liver or kidney cancer. Here is the DNA: TGCAGCGCCTTGGGGACCGGGGAGCTGTTTTTT. Its protein reads: CSALGTGELFF.